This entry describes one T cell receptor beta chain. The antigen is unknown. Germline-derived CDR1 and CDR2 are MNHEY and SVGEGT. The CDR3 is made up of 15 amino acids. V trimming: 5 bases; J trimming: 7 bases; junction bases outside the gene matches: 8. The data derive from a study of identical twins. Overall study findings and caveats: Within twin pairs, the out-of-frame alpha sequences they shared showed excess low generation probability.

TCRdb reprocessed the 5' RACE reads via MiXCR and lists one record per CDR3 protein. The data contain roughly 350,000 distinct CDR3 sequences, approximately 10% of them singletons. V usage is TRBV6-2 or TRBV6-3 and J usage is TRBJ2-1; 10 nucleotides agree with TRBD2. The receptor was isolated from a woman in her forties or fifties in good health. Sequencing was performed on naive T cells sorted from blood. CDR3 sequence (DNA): TGTGCCAGCAGTCTACTAGCGGGAAATTGGAATGAGCAGTTCTTC. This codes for CASSLLAGNWNEQFF.